The clone carrying this T cell receptor (beta chain) was observed many times. Its antigen is not identified. This entry comes from a study of CD8 T cells in ankylosing spondylitis. General observations from the study: In ankylosing spondylitis patients, matched synovial fluid reportedly showed significant enrichment of disease-linked clones. Previously reported in reactive arthritis synovial fluid and blood were some of the motif variants. Characteristic of ankylosing spondylitis blood, it appeared, was a TCR beta motif comprising several highly homologous variants.

The CDR3 is 16 amino acids. V lost 0 bases and J 7 bases, leaving 15 bases between the germline ends. Germline V gene data show CDR1 as LGHNA and CDR2 as YSLEER. Making use of molecular barcodes, quantitative 5'-RACE generated TCR beta libraries. TCRdb ran MiXCR on the 5' RACE reads and lists one entry per CDR3 protein. This table has approximately 300,000 distinct CDR3 sequences, 6.5% to 10% appearing once. The sequence was obtained from a male donor with ankylosing spondylitis. The genes are TRBV4-3 and TRBJ2-2; TRBD1 might be the D (6 bases). Sequenced input: blood, either unsorted or a sorted T cell fraction (not recorded which). The CDR3 sequence is CASSQEPLGHIGELFF. DNA for the CDR3: TGCGCCAGCAGCCAAGAGCCCTTGGGACACATCGGGGAGCTGTTTTTT.